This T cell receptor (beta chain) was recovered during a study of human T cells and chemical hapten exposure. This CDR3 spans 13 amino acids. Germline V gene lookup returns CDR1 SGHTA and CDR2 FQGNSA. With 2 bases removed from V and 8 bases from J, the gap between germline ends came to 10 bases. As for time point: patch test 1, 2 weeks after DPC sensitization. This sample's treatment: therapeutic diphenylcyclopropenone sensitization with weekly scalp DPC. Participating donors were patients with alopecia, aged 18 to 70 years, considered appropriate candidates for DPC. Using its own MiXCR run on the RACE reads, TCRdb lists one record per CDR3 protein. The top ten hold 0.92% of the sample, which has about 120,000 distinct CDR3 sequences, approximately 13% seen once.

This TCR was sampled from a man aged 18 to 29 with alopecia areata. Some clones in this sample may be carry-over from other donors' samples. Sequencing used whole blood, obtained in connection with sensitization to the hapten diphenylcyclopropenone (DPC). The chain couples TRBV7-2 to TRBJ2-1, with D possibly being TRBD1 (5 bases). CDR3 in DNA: TGTGCCAGCAGCTTATCAGGGCGGCATGAGCAGTTCTTC. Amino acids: CASSLSGRHEQFF.